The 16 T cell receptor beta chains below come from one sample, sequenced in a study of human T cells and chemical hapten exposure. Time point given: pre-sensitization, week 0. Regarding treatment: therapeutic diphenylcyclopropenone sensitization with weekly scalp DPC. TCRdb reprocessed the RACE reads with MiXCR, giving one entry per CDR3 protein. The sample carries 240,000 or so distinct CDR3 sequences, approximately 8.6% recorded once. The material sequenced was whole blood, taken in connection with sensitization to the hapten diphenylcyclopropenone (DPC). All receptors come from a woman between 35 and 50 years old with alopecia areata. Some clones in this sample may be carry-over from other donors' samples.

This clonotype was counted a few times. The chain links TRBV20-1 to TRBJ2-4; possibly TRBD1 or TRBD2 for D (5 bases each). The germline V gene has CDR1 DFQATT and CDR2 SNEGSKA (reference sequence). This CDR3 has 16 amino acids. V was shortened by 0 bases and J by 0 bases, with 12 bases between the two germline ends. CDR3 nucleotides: TGCAGTGCTAGAGATCATGGGACCCTAGCCAAAAACATTCAGTACTTC. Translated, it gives CSARDHGTLAKNIQYF.

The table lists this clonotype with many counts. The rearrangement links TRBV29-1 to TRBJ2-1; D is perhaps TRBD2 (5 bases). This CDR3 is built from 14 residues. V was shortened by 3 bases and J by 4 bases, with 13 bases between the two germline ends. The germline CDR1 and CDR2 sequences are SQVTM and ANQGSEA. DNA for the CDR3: TGCAGCGTTGAGAGGCCTAGCTATTACAATGAGCAGTTCTTC. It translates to CSVERPSYYNEQFF.

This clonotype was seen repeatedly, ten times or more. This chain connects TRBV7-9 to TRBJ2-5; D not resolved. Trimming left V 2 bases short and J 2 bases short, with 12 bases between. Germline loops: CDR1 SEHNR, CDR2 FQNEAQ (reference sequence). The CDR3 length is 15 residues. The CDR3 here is CASSLLGQTQETQYF. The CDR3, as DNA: TGTGCCAGCAGCTTACTAGGGCAGACGCAAGAGACCCAGTACTTC.

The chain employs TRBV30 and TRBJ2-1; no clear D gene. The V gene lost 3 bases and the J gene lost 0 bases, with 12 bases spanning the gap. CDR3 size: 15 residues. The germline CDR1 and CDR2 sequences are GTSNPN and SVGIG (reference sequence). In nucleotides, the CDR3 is TGTGCCTGGAGACAAACTCCAGGCTCCTACAATGAGCAGTTCTTC. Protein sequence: CAWRQTPGSYNEQFF.

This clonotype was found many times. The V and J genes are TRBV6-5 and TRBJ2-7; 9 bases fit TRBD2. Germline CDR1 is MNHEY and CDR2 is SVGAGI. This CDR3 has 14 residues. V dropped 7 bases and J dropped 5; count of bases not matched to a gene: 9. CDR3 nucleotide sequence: TGTGCCAGCAATCCAGACCCTAGCGGGGACGAGCAGTACTTC. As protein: CASNPDPSGDEQYF.

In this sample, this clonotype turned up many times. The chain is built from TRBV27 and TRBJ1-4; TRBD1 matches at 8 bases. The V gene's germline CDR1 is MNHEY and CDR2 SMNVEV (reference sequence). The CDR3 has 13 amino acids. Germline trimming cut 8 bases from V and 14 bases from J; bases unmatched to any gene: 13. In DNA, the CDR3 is TGTGCCAGCTCGGGGGCAGGGGGCTTTGACCTGTTTTTT. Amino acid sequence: CASSGAGGFDLFF.

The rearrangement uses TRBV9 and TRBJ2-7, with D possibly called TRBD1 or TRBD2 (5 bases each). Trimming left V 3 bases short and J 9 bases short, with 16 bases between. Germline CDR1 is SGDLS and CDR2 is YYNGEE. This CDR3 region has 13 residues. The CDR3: CASSGGTEVGQYF. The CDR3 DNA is TGTGCCAGCAGCGGGGGGACCGAGGTCGGGCAGTACTTC.

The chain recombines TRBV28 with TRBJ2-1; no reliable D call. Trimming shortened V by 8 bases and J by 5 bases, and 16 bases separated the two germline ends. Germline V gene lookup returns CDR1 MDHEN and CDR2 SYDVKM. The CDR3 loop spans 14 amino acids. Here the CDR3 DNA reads TGTGCCAGCGGTCTTAGCTCCAAACACAATGAGCAGTTCTTC. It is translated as CASGLSSKHNEQFF.

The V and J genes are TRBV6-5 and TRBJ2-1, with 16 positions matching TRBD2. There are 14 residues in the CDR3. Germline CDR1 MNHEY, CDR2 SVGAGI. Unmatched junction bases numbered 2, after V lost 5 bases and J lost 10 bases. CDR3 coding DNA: TGTGCCAGCAGTATGGGACTAGCGGGAGGGGAGCAGTTCTTC. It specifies CASSMGLAGGEQFF.

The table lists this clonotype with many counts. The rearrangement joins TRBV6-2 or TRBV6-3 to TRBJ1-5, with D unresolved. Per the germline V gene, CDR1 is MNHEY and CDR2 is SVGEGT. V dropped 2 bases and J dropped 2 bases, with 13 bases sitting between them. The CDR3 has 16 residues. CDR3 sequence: CASSYPRALRNQPQHF. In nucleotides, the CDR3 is TGTGCCAGCAGTTACCCCCGGGCCTTACGCAATCAGCCCCAGCATTTT.

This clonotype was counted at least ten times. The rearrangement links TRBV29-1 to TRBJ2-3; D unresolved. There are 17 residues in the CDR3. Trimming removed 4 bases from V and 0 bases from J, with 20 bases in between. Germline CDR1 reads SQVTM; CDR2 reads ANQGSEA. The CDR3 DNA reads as TGCAGCGTTGTGTTTTGGGCAGAAAGAACTAGCACAGATACGCAGTATTTT. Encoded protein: CSVVFWAERTSTDTQYF.

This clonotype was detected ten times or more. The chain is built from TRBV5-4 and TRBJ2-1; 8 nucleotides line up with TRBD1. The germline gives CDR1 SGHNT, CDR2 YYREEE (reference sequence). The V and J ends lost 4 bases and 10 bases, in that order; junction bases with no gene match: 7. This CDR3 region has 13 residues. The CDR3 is CASSQDRVGEQFF. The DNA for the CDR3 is TGTGCCAGCAGCCAGGACAGGGTCGGGGAGCAGTTCTTC.

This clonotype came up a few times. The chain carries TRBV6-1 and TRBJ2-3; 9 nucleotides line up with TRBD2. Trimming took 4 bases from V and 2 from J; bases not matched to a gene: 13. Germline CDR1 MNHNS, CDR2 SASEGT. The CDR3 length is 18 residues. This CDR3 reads CASSGGLIAGDITDTQYF. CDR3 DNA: TGTGCCAGCAGTGGAGGCTTAATAGCGGGAGATATCACAGATACGCAGTATTTT.

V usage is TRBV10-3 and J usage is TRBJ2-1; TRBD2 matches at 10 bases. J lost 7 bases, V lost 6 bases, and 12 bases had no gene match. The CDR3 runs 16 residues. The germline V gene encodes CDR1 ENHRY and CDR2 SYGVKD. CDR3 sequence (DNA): TGTGCCATCAGCTTAGCGGGAGGAATGTCAAATAATGAGCAGTTCTTC. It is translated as CAISLAGGMSNNEQFF.

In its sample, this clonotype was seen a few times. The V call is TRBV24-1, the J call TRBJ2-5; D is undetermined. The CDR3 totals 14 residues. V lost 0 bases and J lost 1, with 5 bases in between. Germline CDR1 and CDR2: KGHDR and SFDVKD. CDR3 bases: TGTGCCACCAGTGATTTGGGCAGCCAAGAGACCCAGTACTTC. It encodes CATSDLGSQETQYF.

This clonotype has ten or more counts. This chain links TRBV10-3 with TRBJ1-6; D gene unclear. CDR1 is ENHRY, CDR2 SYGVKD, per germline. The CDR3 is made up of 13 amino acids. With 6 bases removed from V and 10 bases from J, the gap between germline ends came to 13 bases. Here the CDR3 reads CAIRMGGPSPLHF. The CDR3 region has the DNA TGTGCCATCAGGATGGGAGGACCCTCACCCCTCCACTTT.